Each of the 31 T cell receptor beta chains below was sequenced from the same sample in a study of cytomegalovirus exposure and HLA in healthy donors. PCR amplification relied on 60 Vbeta primers (plus 13 Jbeta primers). Measured with immunoSEQ multiplex PCR; TCRdb has only the in-frame clones, and not every one. Of approximately 170,000 clones in the sample, roughly 80% were seen once. The sequenced sample was PBMCs. Receptors originate from a woman aged 18-29 years in good health and CMV-seronegative.

This clone was counted only a few times. The chain joins TRBV30 to TRBJ2-3; 8 positions agree with TRBD2. The V gene's germline CDR1 is GTSNPN and CDR2 SVGIG (reference sequence). V was pared by 2 bases and J by 6 bases, with 10 bases of the junction left unmatched. CDR3 length equals 15 residues. In nucleotides, the CDR3 is TGTGCCTGGAGTAGGGGCGGCGGGGGGTACGATACGCAGTATTTT. Its translation: CAWSRGGGGYDTQYF.

The chain recombines TRBV7-9 with TRBJ2-5; 9 positions match TRBD1. The CDR3 sequence is 17 residues long. After removal of 1 base from V and 5 bases from J, the junction contained 11 bases not matched to a gene. Germline V gene sequence: CDR1 SEHNR, CDR2 FQNEAQ (reference sequence). The CDR3 nucleotides are TGTGCCAGCAGCTTAGAACCAGGGACAGGGTGGTCGGAGACCCAGTACTTC. This sequence encodes CASSLEPGTGWSETQYF.

V and J are TRBV5-4 and TRBJ2-1; 11 bases agree with TRBD2. The CDR3 loop spans 17 amino acids. The trim removed 4 bases at V and 5 bases at J, leaving 11 bases unmatched. Germline CDR1 is SGHNT and CDR2 is YYREEE (reference sequence). This CDR3 reads CASSPISSGRIHNEQFF. The CDR3 DNA reads as TGTGCCAGCAGCCCGATTTCTAGCGGGAGGATTCACAATGAGCAGTTCTTC.

Of note for this clone: One junction end does not reproduce the germline sequence, and a read error may be involved. The same CDR3 also results from other DNA sequences found in this sample. The V call is TRBV4-1, the J call TRBJ1-1; no clear D. The CDR3 loop spans 15 amino acids. The germline CDR1 and CDR2 sequences are MGHRA and YSYEKL. The CDR3 DNA reads as TGTGCCAGCAGCCAAGTAGAGGGTTCCAACACTGAAGCTTTCTTT. Protein: CASSQVEGSNTEAFF.

The chain carries TRBV6-1 and TRBJ2-5; D perhaps matches TRBD1 (5 bases). The J call is doubtful: the DNA matches TRBJ2-7 better. The CDR3 is made up of 13 amino acids. The germline V gene has CDR1 MNHNS and CDR2 SASEGT. CDR3 nucleotides: TGTGCCAGCAGTGAAAATGCAGGGCGCGAGCAGTACTTC. It yields the protein CASSENAGREQYF.

The chain is built from TRBV7-2 and TRBJ1-2, with D hard to call. The CDR3 runs 14 residues. V lost 2 bases and J lost 4, with 11 bases in between. Germline V gene lookup returns CDR1 SGHTA and CDR2 FQGNSA. CDR3 sequence (DNA): TGTGCCAGCAGCTTACGCCAGTCGATCTATGGCTACACCTTC. Its protein is CASSLRQSIYGYTF.

The rearrangement joins TRBV5-6 to TRBJ1-2; no definite D call. The CDR3 covers 15 residues. Trimming cost V 0 bases and J 0 bases, with 9 bases left between them. The germline V gene encodes CDR1 SGHDT and CDR2 YYEEEE. CDR3 nucleotides: TGTGCCAGCAGCTTGGTCGGGAGAGCTAACTATGGCTACACCTTC. Its protein product is CASSLVGRANYGYTF.

This sequence joins TRBV28 and TRBJ2-2, with D uncertain. Germline-derived CDR1 and CDR2 are MDHEN and SYDVKM. V lost 7 bases to trimming and J lost 6 bases, with 30 bases between them. The CDR3 loop spans 19 amino acids. CDR3 DNA sequence: TGTGCCAGCAAAGCCCAAGAGGCCGGTTCAGTCAGAGGTGCCGGGGAGCTGTTTTTT. Protein sequence: CASKAQEAGSVRGAGELFF.

For this clone: A read error may account for a junction end that differs from germline. The V gene is TRBV7-7, the J gene TRBJ2-2, with D tentatively TRBD2 (5 bases). Germline assignment: CDR1 SSHAT and CDR2 FNYEAQ (reference sequence). The CDR3 extends over 15 amino acids. CDR3 DNA sequence: TGTGCTAGCAGCCAGAGGGCCCAAAACACCGGGGAGCTGTTTTTT. Protein product: CASSQRAQNTGELFF.

This chain joins TRBV28 and TRBJ2-2, with D possibly matching TRBD2 (5 bases). This CDR3 is 14 amino acids long. CDR1 is MDHEN, CDR2 SYDVKM, per germline. V dropped 6 bases and J dropped 4 bases, with 12 bases sitting between them. CDR3 amino acids: CASSLGRGTGELFF. The CDR3 bases are TGTGCCAGCAGCTTGGGCCGGGGCACCGGGGAGCTGTTTTTT.

The rearrangement links TRBV4-3 to TRBJ2-1, with 7 positions matching TRBD2. V lost 1 base and J lost 3; bases outside the gene matches: 9. The CDR3 consists of 17 residues. Per germline, CDR1 LGHNA and CDR2 YSLEER. CDR3 loop: CASSQVWGRADYNEQFF. The CDR3 DNA follows: TGCGCCAGCAGCCAAGTTTGGGGGAGGGCCGACTACAATGAGCAGTTCTTC.

Remarks on this clone: The junction departs from germline at one end; a sequencing error may be responsible. The CDR3 spells CSSSLGGLGTGSPAFF. CDR3 sequence (DNA): TGTTCCAGCAGCTTGGGGGGGTTGGGGACAGGATCACCAGCTTTCTTT. J is TRBJ1-1 and V is TRBV7-9; 8 bases are shared with TRBD1. Germline V lookup: CDR1 SEHNR, CDR2 FQNEAQ (reference sequence). This CDR3 is 16 amino acids long.

This clone was counted once. This sequence joins TRBV25-1 and TRBJ2-7; TRBD1 aligns across 9 bases. This CDR3 is 17 amino acids long. CDR1 and CDR2 from the germline V gene are MGHDK and SYGVNS. V was clipped by 2 bases and J by 11 bases; unmatched bases: 19. CDR3 nucleotides: TGTGCCAGCAGTGAACCTCTGCCCGGGACAGGGAAAATTCGGGAGTACTTC. It codes for CASSEPLPGTGKIREYF.

The rearrangement uses TRBV12-5 and TRBJ2-7; D is unresolved. V lost 1 base, J lost 7 bases, and 11 bases lay in between. This CDR3 spans 13 amino acids. The germline CDR1 and CDR2 sequences are LGHNT and FRNRAP. CDR3 in amino acids: CASGLAGSREQYF. The CDR3 region has the DNA TGTGCTAGTGGTTTGGCCGGGTCAAGGGAGCAGTACTTC. The whole variable domain, remainder taken from reference TRBV12-5 and TRBJ2-7, is DARVTQTPRHKVTEMGQEVTMRCQPILGHNTVFWYRQTMMQGLELLAYFRNRAPLDDSGMPKDRFSAEMPDATLATLKIQPSEPRDSAVYFCASGLAGSREQYFGPGTRLTVT.

This clone was seen a few times. This chain uses TRBV30 with TRBJ2-1, with TRBD2 matching 8 bases. Germline V CDR1 and CDR2: GTSNPN, SVGIG (reference sequence). With V trimmed by 7 bases and J by 2 bases, 4 bases remained unmatched. This CDR3 has 13 residues. The CDR3 sequence: CAFRTSPYNEQFF. The CDR3 bases are TGTGCCTTCCGGACTAGCCCCTACAATGAGCAGTTCTTC. Together with reference TRBV30 and TRBJ2-1, the CDR3 gives the full variable domain: SQTIHQWPATLVQPVGSPLSLECTVEGTSNPNLYWYRQAAGRGLQLLFYSVGIGQISSEVPQNLSASRPQDRQFILSSKKLLLSDSGFYLCAFRTSPYNEQFFGPGTRLTVL.

V gene TRBV14 combines with J gene TRBJ2-1; 7 bases map to TRBD2. The CDR3 consists of 15 residues. J lost 7 bases, V lost 0 bases, and 6 bases had no gene match. In germline, CDR1 is SGHDN, CDR2 FVKESK. This CDR3 reads CASSQDRTRSNEQFF. CDR3 nucleotide sequence: TGTGCCAGCAGCCAAGATAGGACTAGGAGTAATGAGCAGTTCTTC.

V is TRBV5-1 and J is TRBJ2-1; 12 bases fit TRBD1. In germline, CDR1 is SGHRS, CDR2 YFSETQ. The CDR3 is 15 residues long. Trimming at V came to 0 bases and at J to 12 bases, leaving 7 bases not matched to a gene. The CDR3 DNA sequence: TGCGCCAGCAGCTTGGGGGACAGGGGGCGGGTAGCGCAGTTCTTC. This translates into CASSLGDRGRVAQFF.

This clone was detected only a few times. This chain joins TRBV2 and TRBJ1-5; 7 bases fit TRBD1. With V trimmed by 3 bases and J by 5 bases, 4 bases remained unmatched. This CDR3 is built from 14 residues. Germline V gives CDR1 SNHLY, CDR2 FYNNEI. CDR3: CASSEEGAHQPQHF. As DNA, the CDR3 is TGTGCCAGCAGTGAGGAGGGGGCCCATCAGCCCCAGCATTTT.

The V and J genes are TRBV5-4 and TRBJ2-3; D is possibly TRBD2 (5 bases). Germline V gene lookup returns CDR1 SGHNT and CDR2 YYREEE (reference sequence). The CDR3 sequence is 15 residues long. Trimming stripped 0 bases from V and 6 bases from J, with 14 bases between. The CDR3 DNA sequence: TGTGCCAGCAGCTTGGGGCGGGTGGAAACGGATACGCAGTATTTT. Protein product: CASSLGRVETDTQYF. Variable domain in full (rest from reference TRBV5-4 and TRBJ2-3): ETGVTQSPTHLIKTRGQQVTLRCSSQSGHNTVSWYQQALGQGPQFIFQYYREEENGRGNFPPRFSGLQFPNYSSELNVNALELDDSALYLCASSLGRVETDTQYFGPGTRLTVL.

This chain links TRBV27 with TRBJ1-4; D is ambiguous. The CDR3 extends over 14 amino acids. The V gene's germline CDR1 is MNHEY and CDR2 SMNVEV (reference sequence). Trimming shortened V by 7 bases and J by 3 bases, and 12 bases separated the two germline ends. CDR3 nucleotides: TGTGCCAGCACCTGGAACGGGGCTAATGAAAAACTGTTTTTT. This gives the protein CASTWNGANEKLFF.

The chain carries TRBV27 and TRBJ2-1; tentatively, D is TRBD1 (5 bases). CDR3 length: 16 amino acids. Per germline, CDR1 MNHEY and CDR2 SMNVEV (reference sequence). The ends were cut back, 2 bases at V and 5 bases at J, with 16 bases in the middle. CDR3 amino acids: CASSLRGKLLDNEQFF. Here the CDR3 DNA reads TGTGCCAGCAGTTTAAGGGGAAAACTTCTAGACAATGAGCAGTTCTTC.

This chain connects TRBV5-8 to TRBJ1-5, with D perhaps TRBD1 (6 bases). The CDR3 contains 16 residues. Germline CDR1 is SGHTS and CDR2 is YDEGEE. Trimming cost V 4 bases and J 3 bases, with 17 bases left between them. CDR3 region: CASSVYRVINNQPQHF. For the CDR3, the DNA is TGTGCCAGCAGCGTATACAGGGTAATTAACAATCAGCCCCAGCATTTT. The whole variable domain, remainder taken from reference TRBV5-8 and TRBJ1-5, is EAGVTQSPTHLIKTRGQQATLRCSPISGHTSVYWYQQALGLGLQFLLWYDEGEERNRGNFPPRFSGRQFPNYSSELNVNALELEDSALYLCASSVYRVINNQPQHFGDGTRLSIL.

V and J are TRBV5-1 and TRBJ2-1; TRBD2 agrees at 10 bases. V dropped 0 bases and J dropped 6; count of bases not matched to a gene: 9. The CDR3 extends over 17 amino acids. Per the germline V gene, CDR1 is SGHRS and CDR2 is YFSETQ. The CDR3 sequence is CASSLESSGRVRNEQFF. Written as DNA, the CDR3 is TGCGCCAGCAGCTTGGAGTCTAGCGGGAGAGTCCGCAATGAGCAGTTCTTC. The complete variable domain, with remaining parts taken from reference TRBV5-1 and TRBJ2-1, reads KAGVTQTPRYLIKTRGQQVTLSCSPISGHRSVSWYQQTPGQGLQFLFEYFSETQRNKGNFPGRFSGRQFSNSRSEMNVSTLELGDSALYLCASSLESSGRVRNEQFFGPGTRLTVL.

The sample holds a few counts of this clone. The chain combines TRBV5-1 with TRBJ1-4; TRBD1 aligns across 7 bases. The CDR3 is 13 amino acids. The V gene's germline CDR1 is SGHRS and CDR2 YFSETQ. J gave up 5 bases and V 9 bases, and 7 bases lay outside the gene matches. Here the CDR3 DNA reads TGCGCCACCTCGACAGGGATAAATGAAAAACTGTTTTTT. Protein product: CATSTGINEKLFF.

V is TRBV6-6 and J is TRBJ2-7; D perhaps matches TRBD2 (6 bases). The CDR3 runs 14 residues. Germline-derived CDR1 and CDR2 are MNHNY and SVGAGI (reference sequence). The V gene lost 0 bases and the J gene lost 5 bases, with 11 bases spanning the gap. CDR3 region: CASSYSRGDHEQYF. Written as DNA, the CDR3 is TGTGCCAGCAGTTACTCGCGGGGAGACCACGAGCAGTACTTC.

The chain has TRBV5-1 and TRBJ2-2, with D possibly TRBD2 on 5 matching bases. The CDR3 is made up of 14 amino acids. V lost 3 bases and J 6 bases, leaving 12 bases between the germline ends. Germline assignment: CDR1 SGHRS and CDR2 YFSETQ. This chain's CDR3 is CASSWTGVSGELFF. DNA of the CDR3: TGCGCCAGCAGCTGGACCGGGGTTTCCGGGGAGCTGTTTTTT.

This sequence joins TRBV2 and TRBJ1-2; possible D gene TRBD1, 5 bases. The germline gives CDR1 SNHLY, CDR2 FYNNEI. V lost 3 bases and J lost 2, with 19 bases in between. The CDR3 totals 17 residues. The CDR3 region has the DNA TGTGCCAGCAGTGAGCCGGACACTTCTTATTTAAACTATGGCTACACCTTC. As protein: CASSEPDTSYLNYGYTF.

The gene calls are TRBV4-1 and TRBJ1-1; D is uncertain. Trimming shortened V by 6 bases and J by 1 base, and 12 bases separated the two germline ends. Germline loops: CDR1 MGHRA, CDR2 YSYEKL. There are 14 residues in the CDR3. DNA of the CDR3: TGCGCCAGCAGGCAGCGGGTCTCGAACACTGAAGCTTTCTTT. The encoded protein is CASRQRVSNTEAFF.

The chain is built from TRBV11-2 and TRBJ2-7; TRBD2 aligns across 8 bases. Unmatched junction bases numbered 14, after V lost 5 bases and J lost 5 bases. Germline V gene sequence: CDR1 SGHAT, CDR2 FQNNGV. This CDR3 has 16 amino acids. CDR3 region: CASSPSAAGASHEQYF. CDR3 coding DNA: TGTGCCAGCAGCCCAAGTGCAGCGGGAGCGTCTCACGAGCAGTACTTC.

The chain carries TRBV5-1 and TRBJ1-1; the D gene is possibly TRBD1 (6 bases). CDR3 length equals 15 residues. Trimming stripped 5 bases from V and 0 bases from J, with 14 bases between. Germline V CDR1 and CDR2: SGHRS, YFSETQ. CDR3 sequence (DNA): TGCGCCAGCAGTTTATTAACAGGGTTGAACACTGAAGCTTTCTTT. Amino acid sequence: CASSLLTGLNTEAFF.

The chain uses TRBV6-1 and TRBJ2-5, with D unclear. The CDR3 spans 13 residues. Germline CDR1 MNHNS, CDR2 SASEGT. Deletions cut 7 bases from V and 5 bases from J, with 14 bases between. The CDR3 DNA reads as TGTGCCAGCATCTCAGTCCCCCAGGAGACCCAGTACTTC. Translated, it gives CASISVPQETQYF.